A selection of T cell receptor beta chains follows, all from one sample in a study of T cell repertoires in cytomegalovirus infection. TCRdb reprocessed the reads with MiXCR, giving one entry per CDR3 protein. The table records about 360,000 distinct CDR3 sequences, less than 20% of them present only once. Specimen: PBMCs. These receptors originate from a human donor in good health (CMV status not recorded). Some clones in this sample may be carry-over from other donors' samples. Both conserved end residues are part of each CDR3. D genes are given only for firm matches. The size of a clone is reported for some rows only, either as once, few or many, or as a class for expanded clones.

TRBJ2-3 NA TRBV27 NA TGTGCCAGCAAGGAGCCCGCAGCAGATACGCAGTATTTT CASKEPAADTQYF
TRBJ2-2 NA TRBV7-9 once TGTGCCAGCAGCTTAGCGAAAGAGAACACCGGGGAGCTGTTTTTT CASSLAKENTGELFF
TRBJ1-5 TRBD1 TRBV28 many TGTGCCAGCAGAACAACCCGGGACAGCAGAGAATATAGCAATCAGCCCCAGCATTTT CASRTTRDSREYSNQPQHF
TRBJ1-1 NA TRBV11-3 many TGTGCCAGCAGCGGGGACGGCATGAACACTGAAGCTTTCTTT CASSGDGMNTEAFF
TRBJ2-1 TRBD1 TRBV7-8 NA TGTGCCAGCAGCTTAGACTTGACGAGGGGGCCTCTTGAGCAGTTCTTC CASSLDLTRGPLEQFF
TRBJ1-3 NA TRBV7-2 NA TGTGCCAGCAGCTTAGTCCCCCGGCCTACTGGAAACACCATATATTTT CASSLVPRPTGNTIYF
TRBJ2-5 NA TRBV18 few TGTGCCAGCTCCCCCCTTGAGAAAGAGACCCAGTACTTC CASSPLEKETQYF
TRBJ1-2 TRBD1 TRBV29-1 NA TGCAGCGTCGAAGACCCTCAGGGGGACTATGGCTACACCTTC CSVEDPQGDYGYTF
TRBJ2-1 NA TRBV11-2 many TGTGCCAGCAGCCAGCGCCCTGACGGCTCCTACAATGAGCAGTTCTTC CASSQRPDGSYNEQFF
TRBJ2-2 NA TRBV7-2 many TGTGCCAGCAGCCCAATATCCGGGACTGGCGGGGAGCTGTTTTTT CASSPISGTGGELFF
TRBJ1-4 TRBD1 TRBV7-8 NA TGTGCCAGCAGCCCCGGACAGGGTCGTCCCGAGGATGAAAAACTGTTTTTT CASSPGQGRPEDEKLFF
TRBJ2-3 TRBD2 TRBV19 few TGTGCCAGTAGTCGTTCGCGGACTAGCGGGGGGTCCAGCACAGATACGCAGTATTTT CASSRSRTSGGSSTDTQYF
TRBJ1-4 NA TRBV7-2 many TGTGCCAGCAGCTTAGGACAGGTTAATGAAAAACTGTTTTTT CASSLGQVNEKLFF
TRBJ1-1 NA TRBV19 NA TGTGCCAGTAGTATCTACAGGGCGGGGGACGCTGAAGCTTTCTTT CASSIYRAGDAEAFF
TRBJ2-1 TRBD2 TRBV12-3/TRBV12-4 many TGTGCCAGCAGTGAAGCGGGACTAGCCTACAATGAGCAGTTCTTC CASSEAGLAYNEQFF
TRBJ2-3 TRBD2 TRBV18 NA TGTGCCAGCTCACGAAGCGGGGGAAGCACAGATACGCAGTATTTT CASSRSGGSTDTQYF
TRBJ1-4 NA TRBV10-3 few TGTGCCATCAGTGCGACAGCGGATGACGAAAAACTGTTTTTT CAISATADDEKLFF
TRBJ2-5 NA TRBV12-3/TRBV12-4 many TGTGCCAGCAGTCACGGGACAACCGACCAAGAGACCCAGTACTTC CASSHGTTDQETQYF
TRBJ2-3 NA TRBV11-2 few TGTGCCAGCAGCCCGGACTACGCCCGTGGAGATACGCAGTATTTT CASSPDYARGDTQYF
TRBJ2-5 TRBD2 TRBV4-1 few TGCGCCAGCAGCCCCCGTGGCGGGGGGAAACAAGAGACCCAGTACTTC CASSPRGGGKQETQYF
TRBJ2-7 NA TRBV3-1 few TGTGCCAGCAGCCCGACGACAGGTAGGACCTACGAGCAGTACTTC CASSPTTGRTYEQYF
TRBJ2-1 TRBD2 TRBV7-2 NA TGTGCCAGCAGCGATTACGGGGCGGGAGGACCAAATGAGCAGTTCTTC CASSDYGAGGPNEQFF
TRBJ2-2 NA TRBV6-2/TRBV6-3 NA TGTGCCAGCAGTTACCGCCCACCCTCTATTACCGGGGAGCTGTTTTTT CASSYRPPSITGELFF
TRBJ2-3 NA TRBV4-2 many TGTGCCAGCAGCCAAGTTAACCGGCGGGCCGATACGCAGTATTTT CASSQVNRRADTQYF
TRBJ1-5 NA TRBV12-3/TRBV12-4 NA TGTGCCAGCACCCAGGGAAATAGCAATCAGCCCCAGCATTTT CASTQGNSNQPQHF
TRBJ2-2 NA TRBV7-2 NA TGTGCCAGCAGCTTTCAAACAGGGTCCGGGGAGCTGTTTTTT CASSFQTGSGELFF
TRBJ2-5 NA TRBV7-6 NA TGTGCCAGCAGCTTAAAACTATCTGAGACCCAGTACTTC CASSLKLSETQYF
TRBJ2-2 TRBD2 TRBV20-1 NA TGCAGTGCTAGTTCTAGCGGGGGAGGGACCGGGGAGCTGTTTTTT CSASSSGGGTGELFF
TRBJ2-1 TRBD1 TRBV7-9 few TGTGCCAGCAGCTATACTCCCGGGACAGGGGCCCGTGAGCAGTTCTTC CASSYTPGTGAREQFF
TRBJ1-5 NA TRBV5-6 NA TGTGCCAGCAGCTTGAAGAACCGGGTTAATCAGCCCCAGCATTTT CASSLKNRVNQPQHF
TRBJ2-5 NA TRBV7-2 many TGTGCCAGCAGCTTAGGACCGGCAGCCCAAGAGACCCAGTACTTC CASSLGPAAQETQYF
TRBJ2-7 TRBD1 TRBV29-1 few TGCAGCGTGTCACGATCAACAGGGGCCTACGAGCAGTACTTC CSVSRSTGAYEQYF
TRBJ1-5 NA TRBV29-1 once TGCAGCGTTGGACGGGATTATAATCAGCCCCAGCATTTT CSVGRDYNQPQHF
TRBJ2-5 NA TRBV7-9 few TGTGCCAGCAGCTTAGAAACTGGGAGAGAGACCCAGTACTTC CASSLETGRETQYF
TRBJ1-4 TRBD1 TRBV2 few TGTGCCAGCAGTGCGGACAGGGTGGGTGAAAAACTGTTTTTT CASSADRVGEKLFF
TRBJ1-1 NA TRBV29-1 NA TGCAGCGTTGCGACAGATTTGAACACTGAAGCTTTCTTT CSVATDLNTEAFF
TRBJ2-6 NA TRBV7-8 many TGTGCCAGCAGCTTAGCGCCGGCGGGACCCTCTGGGGCCAACGTCCTGACTTTC CASSLAPAGPSGANVLTF
TRBJ1-3 TRBD1 TRBV7-6 few TGTGCCAGCAGCGCCACAGGGGGATCTACTGGAAACACCATATATTTT CASSATGGSTGNTIYF
TRBJ2-1 TRBD2 TRBV6-2/TRBV6-3 many TGTGCCAGCTCGTTTCCGGGACTAGCGCTTTTGAAGCAGTTCTTC CASSFPGLALLKQFF
TRBJ1-1 NA TRBV12-3/TRBV12-4 NA TGTGCCAGCAGAAAGGCGCGGGATGGAACTGAAGCTTTCTTT CASRKARDGTEAFF
TRBJ2-1 NA TRBV20-1 NA TGCAGTGCTCCGAGGGGGGGAAACAATGAGCAGTTCTTC CSAPRGGNNEQFF
TRBJ1-1 NA TRBV25-1 few TGTGCCAGCAGTCCCCCGGGGACCGGCTGGGCCACTGAAGCTTTCTTT CASSPPGTGWATEAFF
TRBJ1-1 NA TRBV19 many TGTGCCAGTAAAGCGAACCGGGGCTTGAACACTGAAGCTTTCTTT CASKANRGLNTEAFF
TRBJ2-1 NA TRBV20-1 NA TGCAGTGCCAACGGACAAACCCTTGGGAATGAGCAGTTCTTC CSANGQTLGNEQFF
TRBJ2-5 TRBD2 TRBV7-2 NA TGTGCCAGCAGCTTCGGGACTAGCGGGGGAGGGGAGACCCAGTACTTC CASSFGTSGGGETQYF
TRBJ2-2 TRBD1 TRBV11-2 few TGTGCCAGCTCGCGGCGGACAGGAGACACCGGGGAGCTGTTTTTT CASSRRTGDTGELFF
TRBJ2-7 NA TRBV7-9 NA TGTGCCAGCAGCCCCCTAATAGGCTACGAGCAGTACTTC CASSPLIGYEQYF
TRBJ1-5 NA TRBV7-9 many TGTGCCAGCAGCTTAGCGCGGGGAGGGGAAGGACAGCCCCAGCATTTT CASSLARGGEGQPQHF
TRBJ2-7 TRBD1 TRBV24-1 many TGTGCCACCAGTCCGGGACAGGGCTTCTACGAGCAGTACTTC CATSPGQGFYEQYF
TRBJ2-7 NA TRBV7-2 many TGTGCCAGCAGCCCCATGGGGCGGGCCTCCTACGAGCAGTACTTC CASSPMGRASYEQYF
TRBJ1-6 NA TRBV27 NA TGTGCCAGCAGTTCAGCCAGAAATTCACCCCTCCACTTT CASSSARNSPLHF
TRBJ1-1 NA TRBV20-1 NA TGCAGTGCTACCAGGGGCAGTGGGAGTGGGACTGAAGCTTTCTTT CSATRGSGSGTEAFF
TRBJ2-5 NA TRBV5-1 NA TGCGCCAGCAGCTTCGGGACTCCTCAAGAGACCCAGTACTTC CASSFGTPQETQYF